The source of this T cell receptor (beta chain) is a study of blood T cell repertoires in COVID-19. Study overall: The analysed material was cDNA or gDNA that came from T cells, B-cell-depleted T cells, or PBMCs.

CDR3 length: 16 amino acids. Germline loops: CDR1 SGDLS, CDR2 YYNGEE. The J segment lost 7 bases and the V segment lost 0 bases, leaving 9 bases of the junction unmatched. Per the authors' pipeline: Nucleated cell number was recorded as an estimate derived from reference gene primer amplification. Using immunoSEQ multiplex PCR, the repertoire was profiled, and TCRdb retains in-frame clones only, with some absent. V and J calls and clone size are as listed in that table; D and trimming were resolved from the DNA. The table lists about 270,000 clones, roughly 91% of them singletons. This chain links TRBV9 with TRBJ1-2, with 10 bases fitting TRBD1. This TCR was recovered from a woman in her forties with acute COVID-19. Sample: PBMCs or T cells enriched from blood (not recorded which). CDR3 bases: TGTGCCAGCAGCGTAGCTACGGGACAGGGGATTGTTGGCTACACCTTC. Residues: CASSVATGQGIVGYTF.